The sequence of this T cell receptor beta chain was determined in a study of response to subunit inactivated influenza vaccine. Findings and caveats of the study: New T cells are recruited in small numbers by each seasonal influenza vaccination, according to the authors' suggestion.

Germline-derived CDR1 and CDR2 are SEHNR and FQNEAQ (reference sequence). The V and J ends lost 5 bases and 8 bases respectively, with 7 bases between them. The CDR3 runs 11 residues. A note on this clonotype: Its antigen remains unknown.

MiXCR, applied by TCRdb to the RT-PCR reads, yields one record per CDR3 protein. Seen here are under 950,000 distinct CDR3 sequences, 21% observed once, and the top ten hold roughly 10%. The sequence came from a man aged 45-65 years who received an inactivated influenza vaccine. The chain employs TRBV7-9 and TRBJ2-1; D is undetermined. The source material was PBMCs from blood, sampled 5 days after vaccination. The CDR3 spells CASSLEHEQFF. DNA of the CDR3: TGTGCCAGCAGCCTGGAGCATGAGCAGTTCTTC.